These T cell receptor beta chains were read from a single sample in a study of human thymus T cells. Profiled with immunoSEQ multiplex PCR; TCRdb holds only in-frame clones, not every one. The data hold roughly 120,000 clones, with about 94% observed a single time. Material for sequencing was thymus tissue. The receptors were gathered from a boy younger than two with a congenital heart defect but otherwise immunologically healthy. CDR3s include the opening cysteine and the closing phenylalanine or tryptophan. The D gene is left open where the match is weak. Clone size appears in some rows only: once, few, many, or a class for an expanded clone.

v_call: TRBV2; j_call: TRBJ2-7; d_call: TRBD2; clone_size: -; cdr3_aa: CASSLGEGLAERYEQYF; cdr3_nt: TGTGCCAGCAGCTTAGGTGAGGGACTAGCGGAGCGCTACGAGCAGTACTTC
v_call: TRBV25-1; j_call: TRBJ1-6; d_call: -; clone_size: -; cdr3_aa: CASSESQGTPYNSPLHF; cdr3_nt: TGTGCCAGCAGTGAATCACAAGGGACCCCCTATAATTCACCCCTCCACTTT
v_call: TRBV7-2; j_call: TRBJ2-3; d_call: TRBD1; clone_size: -; cdr3_aa: CASIGPGQGSADTQYF; cdr3_nt: TGTGCCAGCATCGGCCCCGGACAGGGTTCCGCGGATACGCAGTATTTT
v_call: TRBV7-9; j_call: TRBJ1-5; d_call: -; clone_size: -; cdr3_aa: CASSFGQHQPQHF; cdr3_nt: TGTGCCAGCAGCTTTGGGCAGCATCAGCCCCAGCATTTT
v_call: TRBV5-6; j_call: TRBJ2-7; d_call: -; clone_size: -; cdr3_aa: CASSFPGRGEQYF; cdr3_nt: TGTGCCAGCAGCTTCCCCGGGCGTGGAGAGCAGTACTTC
v_call: TRBV28; j_call: TRBJ2-3; d_call: -; clone_size: -; cdr3_aa: CASTQGGDTQYF; cdr3_nt: TGTGCCAGCACCCAGGGCGGAGATACGCAGTATTTT
v_call: TRBV11-3; j_call: TRBJ2-1; d_call: -; clone_size: -; cdr3_aa: CASSLRVDEQFF; cdr3_nt: TGTGCCAGCAGCTTAAGGGTGGATGAGCAGTTCTTC
v_call: TRBV4-3; j_call: TRBJ1-3; d_call: -; clone_size: -; cdr3_aa: CASSQVAGGGNTIYF; cdr3_nt: TGCGCCAGCAGCCAAGTAGCCGGGGGTGGAAACACCATATATTTT
v_call: TRBV5-1; j_call: TRBJ2-7; d_call: -; clone_size: -; cdr3_aa: CASSLGSGAYEQYF; cdr3_nt: TGCGCCAGCAGCTTGGGCTCCGGTGCGTACGAGCAGTACTTC
v_call: TRBV4-1; j_call: TRBJ2-1; d_call: TRBD2; clone_size: -; cdr3_aa: CASSQDLSGVAYNEQFF; cdr3_nt: TGCGCCAGCAGCCAAGATCTTAGCGGGGTCGCCTACAATGAGCAGTTCTTC
v_call: TRBV28; j_call: TRBJ1-5; d_call: -; clone_size: -; cdr3_aa: CASSGQSRQPQHF; cdr3_nt: TGTGCCAGCAGTGGACAGAGCCGACAGCCCCAGCATTTT
v_call: TRBV6-5; j_call: TRBJ1-1; d_call: TRBD1; clone_size: -; cdr3_aa: CASVHRGNNTEAFF; cdr3_nt: TGTGCCAGCGTACACAGGGGGAATAACACTGAAGCTTTCTTT
v_call: TRBV28; j_call: TRBJ2-3; d_call: -; clone_size: -; cdr3_aa: CASSLVRHLDTQYF; cdr3_nt: TGTGCCAGCAGTTTGGTCCGTCATTTGGATACGCAGTATTTT
v_call: TRBV14; j_call: TRBJ1-1; d_call: TRBD1; clone_size: once; cdr3_aa: CASSQDTGTGNTEAFF; cdr3_nt: TGTGCCAGCAGCCAAGATACCGGGACAGGGAACACTGAAGCTTTCTTT
v_call: TRBV5-1; j_call: TRBJ1-4; d_call: TRBD1; clone_size: -; cdr3_aa: CASSRTGARTATNEKLFF; cdr3_nt: TGCGCCAGCAGCCGGACAGGGGCGCGCACCGCAACTAATGAAAAACTGTTTTTT
v_call: TRBV4-3; j_call: TRBJ1-1; d_call: -; clone_size: -; cdr3_aa: CASSQVGKGASYSTEAFF; cdr3_nt: TGCGCCAGCAGCCAAGTTGGTAAGGGAGCCAGTTATTCCACTGAAGCTTTCTTT
v_call: TRBV25-1; j_call: TRBJ2-1; d_call: TRBD2; clone_size: -; cdr3_aa: CASSESGGDGDYNEQFF; cdr3_nt: TGTGCCAGCAGTGAATCGGGGGGGGACGGTGACTACAATGAGCAGTTCTTC
v_call: TRBV15; j_call: TRBJ2-1; d_call: -; clone_size: once; cdr3_aa: CATSRDTPRGNNEQFF; cdr3_nt: TGTGCCACCAGCAGAGATACACCCCGGGGGAACAATGAGCAGTTCTTC
v_call: TRBV28; j_call: TRBJ1-2; d_call: -; clone_size: -; cdr3_aa: CASSFQVYGYTF; cdr3_nt: TGTGCCAGCAGTTTTCAGGTCTATGGCTACACCTTC
v_call: TRBV5-4; j_call: TRBJ1-2; d_call: TRBD1; clone_size: -; cdr3_aa: CASSISTGASYGYTF; cdr3_nt: TGTGCCAGCAGCATTAGTACAGGGGCCTCTTATGGCTACACCTTC
v_call: TRBV28; j_call: TRBJ2-5; d_call: -; clone_size: -; cdr3_aa: CASSFPLPQAYQETQYF; cdr3_nt: TGTGCCAGCAGTTTCCCTCTCCCTCAAGCGTACCAAGAGACCCAGTACTTC
v_call: TRBV4-3; j_call: TRBJ1-3; d_call: -; clone_size: -; cdr3_aa: CASSQEVGWAGNTIYF; cdr3_nt: TGCGCCAGCAGCCAAGAGGTCGGATGGGCTGGAAACACCATATATTTT
v_call: TRBV5-5; j_call: TRBJ1-1; d_call: -; clone_size: once; cdr3_aa: CASSPRTLVNTEAFF; cdr3_nt: TGTGCCAGCAGCCCAAGGACTTTAGTGAACACTGAAGCTTTCTTT
v_call: TRBV2; j_call: TRBJ1-2; d_call: -; clone_size: -; cdr3_aa: CASSESPDRSSYTF; cdr3_nt: TGTGCCAGCAGTGAATCCCCAGATAGGTCCAGCTACACCTTC
v_call: TRBV9; j_call: TRBJ1-2; d_call: -; clone_size: -; cdr3_aa: CASSVEGVGYTF; cdr3_nt: TGTGCCAGCAGCGTTGAAGGGGTTGGCTACACCTTC
v_call: TRBV28; j_call: TRBJ2-3; d_call: -; clone_size: -; cdr3_aa: CASRTGCTDTQYF; cdr3_nt: TGTGCCAGCAGGACAGGCTGCACAGATACGCAGTATTTT
v_call: TRBV5-6; j_call: TRBJ1-2; d_call: TRBD1; clone_size: -; cdr3_aa: CASSFRQGDYGYTF; cdr3_nt: TGTGCCAGCAGCTTCCGACAGGGGGACTATGGCTACACCTTC
v_call: TRBV5-6; j_call: TRBJ1-1; d_call: -; clone_size: -; cdr3_aa: CASGGGRRTEAFF; cdr3_nt: TGTGCCAGTGGGGGGGGCCGGAGGACTGAAGCTTTCTTT
v_call: TRBV5-1; j_call: TRBJ2-2; d_call: TRBD2; clone_size: -; cdr3_aa: CASSLGLAATGELFF; cdr3_nt: TGCGCCAGCAGCTTGGGACTAGCGGCCACCGGGGAGCTGTTTTTT
v_call: TRBV5-1; j_call: TRBJ2-3; d_call: -; clone_size: -; cdr3_aa: CASSLAGGGPDTQYF; cdr3_nt: TGCGCCAGCAGCTTGGCTGGGGGGGGGCCAGATACGCAGTATTTT
v_call: TRBV11-3; j_call: TRBJ2-7; d_call: TRBD1; clone_size: -; cdr3_aa: CASSLEWTGLFYEQYF; cdr3_nt: TGTGCCAGCAGCTTAGAATGGACAGGGCTGTTCTACGAGCAGTACTTC
v_call: TRBV28; j_call: TRBJ1-2; d_call: TRBD1; clone_size: -; cdr3_aa: CASSFIRRDRGLKGTAHYGYTF; cdr3_nt: TGTGCCAGCAGTTTTATCCGGCGGGACAGGGGGCTAAAAGGAACAGCGCACTATGGCTACACCTTC
v_call: TRBV11-3; j_call: TRBJ2-2; d_call: -; clone_size: once; cdr3_aa: CASSLDGTLDSTGELFF; cdr3_nt: TGTGCCAGCAGCTTAGACGGGACTCTCGATAGCACCGGGGAGCTGTTTTTT
v_call: TRBV28; j_call: TRBJ1-1; d_call: TRBD1; clone_size: -; cdr3_aa: CASTNEPTGANTEAFF; cdr3_nt: TGTGCCAGCACCAACGAACCTACAGGGGCCAACACTGAAGCTTTCTTT
v_call: TRBV7-8; j_call: TRBJ2-3; d_call: -; clone_size: once; cdr3_aa: CASSLVGGTDTQYF; cdr3_nt: TGTGCCAGCAGCTTAGTAGGCGGCACAGATACGCAGTATTTT
v_call: TRBV25-1; j_call: TRBJ2-3; d_call: -; clone_size: -; cdr3_aa: CASSPRLYSSTDTQYF; cdr3_nt: TGTGCCAGCAGTCCGCGGCTATACTCTAGCACAGATACGCAGTATTTT
v_call: TRBV12-5; j_call: TRBJ2-3; d_call: -; clone_size: -; cdr3_aa: CASGRTDTQYF; cdr3_nt: TGTGCTAGTGGGAGGACAGATACGCAGTATTTT
v_call: TRBV27; j_call: TRBJ2-1; d_call: -; clone_size: -; cdr3_aa: CASSPGLHYNEQFF; cdr3_nt: TGTGCCAGCAGTCCGGGACTTCACTACAATGAGCAGTTCTTC
v_call: TRBV2; j_call: TRBJ2-7; d_call: -; clone_size: -; cdr3_aa: CASELDSAFYEQYF; cdr3_nt: TGTGCCAGCGAATTGGACAGCGCGTTCTACGAGCAGTACTTC
v_call: TRBV2; j_call: TRBJ2-5; d_call: TRBD1; clone_size: -; cdr3_aa: CASSPDRGWEETQYF; cdr3_nt: TGTGCCAGCAGCCCAGACAGGGGGTGGGAAGAGACCCAGTACTTC
v_call: TRBV15; j_call: TRBJ2-7; d_call: -; clone_size: -; cdr3_aa: CATSRDGGRSPEQYF; cdr3_nt: TGTGCCACCAGCAGAGATGGCGGCAGGTCCCCCGAGCAGTACTTC
v_call: TRBV5-1; j_call: TRBJ2-5; d_call: -; clone_size: -; cdr3_aa: CASSRDRPGTQYF; cdr3_nt: TGCGCCAGCAGCCGTGACAGGCCCGGGACCCAGTACTTC
v_call: TRBV29-1; j_call: TRBJ1-1; d_call: -; clone_size: once; cdr3_aa: CSVDVGARGSTNTEAFF; cdr3_nt: TGCAGCGTTGATGTCGGGGCGCGGGGGTCGACGAACACTGAAGCTTTCTTT
v_call: TRBV5-1; j_call: TRBJ2-3; d_call: TRBD2; clone_size: -; cdr3_aa: CASSLRPGQAGNSDTQYF; cdr3_nt: TGCGCCAGCAGCTTGAGACCGGGCCAAGCGGGGAATTCAGATACGCAGTATTTT
v_call: TRBV27; j_call: TRBJ1-1; d_call: -; clone_size: -; cdr3_aa: CASSLVFSGGSFEAFF; cdr3_nt: TGTGCCAGCAGTTTAGTATTTTCCGGGGGAAGTTTTGAAGCTTTCTTT
v_call: TRBV2; j_call: TRBJ2-3; d_call: -; clone_size: -; cdr3_aa: CASSPKDTQYF; cdr3_nt: TGTGCCAGCAGTCCGAAAGATACGCAGTATTTT
v_call: TRBV15; j_call: TRBJ2-1; d_call: -; clone_size: -; cdr3_aa: CASRRGSYNEQFF; cdr3_nt: TGTGCCTCCAGGCGGGGTTCCTACAATGAGCAGTTCTTC
v_call: TRBV15; j_call: TRBJ2-7; d_call: -; clone_size: few; cdr3_aa: CATSRDLATSSYEQYF; cdr3_nt: TGTGCCACCAGCAGAGATTTGGCGACGAGCTCCTACGAGCAGTACTTC
v_call: TRBV28; j_call: TRBJ2-5; d_call: -; clone_size: -; cdr3_aa: CASSSGLQGRETQYF; cdr3_nt: TGTGCCAGCAGTTCCGGTTTACAGGGACGCGAGACCCAGTACTTC
v_call: TRBV5-4; j_call: TRBJ2-5; d_call: TRBD2; clone_size: -; cdr3_aa: CASRFDGLAGKSFQETQYF; cdr3_nt: TGTGCCAGCAGATTTGACGGACTAGCGGGGAAAAGTTTCCAAGAGACCCAGTACTTC
v_call: TRBV9; j_call: TRBJ2-5; d_call: -; clone_size: -; cdr3_aa: CASSVVETQYF; cdr3_nt: TGTGCCAGCAGCGTAGTAGAGACCCAGTACTTC
v_call: TRBV11-2; j_call: TRBJ1-6; d_call: -; clone_size: -; cdr3_aa: CASSLTLPHASPSSPLHF; cdr3_nt: TGTGCCAGCAGCTTAACGTTACCACACGCCTCGCCTAGTTCACCCCTCCACTTT
v_call: TRBV19; j_call: TRBJ1-1; d_call: -; clone_size: -; cdr3_aa: CASRSPRTHRNTEAFF; cdr3_nt: TGTGCCAGTCGCAGTCCGAGGACACATAGGAACACTGAAGCTTTCTTT
v_call: TRBV4-2; j_call: TRBJ2-4; d_call: TRBD2; clone_size: -; cdr3_aa: CASSQVGRTKNIQYF; cdr3_nt: TGTGCCAGCAGCCAAGTCGGGAGGACCAAAAACATTCAGTACTTC
v_call: TRBV30; j_call: TRBJ1-2; d_call: TRBD1; clone_size: once; cdr3_aa: CAWGLERQGDGYTF; cdr3_nt: TGTGCCTGGGGCCTGGAACGACAGGGAGACGGCTACACCTTC